This T cell receptor (beta chain) was sequenced in a study of blood T cell repertoires in COVID-19. Study overall: Some COVID-19 samples were acute and others convalescent; all came from the United States, Italy and Spain. T cells, B-cell-depleted T cells, or PBMCs supplied cDNA or gDNA.

Germline trimming cut 9 bases from V and 3 bases from J; bases unmatched to any gene: 5. The CDR3 has 12 amino acids. Per germline, CDR1 SGHRS and CDR2 YFSETQ. Original methodology: Amplification from reference gene primers served as the basis for estimated nucleated cell counts. The data were produced by immunoSEQ multiplex PCR, yet TCRdb's version contains in-frame clones alone and is incomplete. V, J and clone size derive from that table, while D and trimming were established from the DNA sequence. The sample records about 64,000 clones, approximately 91% being singletons. The sample holds one count of this clone.

This receptor was obtained from a man aged 70 or older with acute or convalescent COVID-19. This chain links TRBV5-1 with TRBJ2-5; 7 bases are shared with TRBD1. Sequencing used peripheral blood. In DNA form, the CDR3 reads TGCGCCACCCCGCAGGGGGAAGAGACCCAGTACTTC. As protein: CATPQGEETQYF.